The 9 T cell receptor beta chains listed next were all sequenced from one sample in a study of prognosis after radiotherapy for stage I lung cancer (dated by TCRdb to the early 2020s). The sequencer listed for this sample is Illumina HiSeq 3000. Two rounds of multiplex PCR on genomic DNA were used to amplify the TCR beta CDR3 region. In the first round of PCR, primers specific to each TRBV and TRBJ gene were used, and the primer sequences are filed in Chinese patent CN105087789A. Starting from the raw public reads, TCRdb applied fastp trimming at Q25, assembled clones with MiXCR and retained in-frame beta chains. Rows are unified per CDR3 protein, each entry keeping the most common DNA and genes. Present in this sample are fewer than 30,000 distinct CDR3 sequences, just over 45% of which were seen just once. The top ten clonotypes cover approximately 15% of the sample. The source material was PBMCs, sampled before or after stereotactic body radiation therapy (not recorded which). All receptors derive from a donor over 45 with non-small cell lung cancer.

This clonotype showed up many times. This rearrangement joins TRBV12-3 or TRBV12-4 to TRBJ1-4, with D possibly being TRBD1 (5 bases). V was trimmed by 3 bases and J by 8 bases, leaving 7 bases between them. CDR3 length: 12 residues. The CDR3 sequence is CASSLGGEKLFF. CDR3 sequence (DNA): TGTGCCAGCAGTTTGGGGGGGGAAAAACTGTTTTTT.

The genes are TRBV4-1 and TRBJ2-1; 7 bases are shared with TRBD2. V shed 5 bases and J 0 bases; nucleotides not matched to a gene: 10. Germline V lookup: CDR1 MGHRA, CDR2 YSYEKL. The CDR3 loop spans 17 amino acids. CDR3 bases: TGCGCCAGCAGCAAAAGGCTAGCGGTAAGCTCCTACAATGAGCAGTTCTTC. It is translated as CASSKRLAVSSYNEQFF.

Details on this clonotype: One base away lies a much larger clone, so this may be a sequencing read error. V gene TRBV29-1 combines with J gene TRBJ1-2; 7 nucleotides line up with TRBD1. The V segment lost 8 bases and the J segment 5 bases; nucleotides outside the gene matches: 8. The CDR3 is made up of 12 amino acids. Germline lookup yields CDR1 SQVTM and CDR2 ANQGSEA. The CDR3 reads CSSRGFQYGYTF. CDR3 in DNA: TGCAGCTCCAGGGGGTTTCAATATGGCTACACCTTC.

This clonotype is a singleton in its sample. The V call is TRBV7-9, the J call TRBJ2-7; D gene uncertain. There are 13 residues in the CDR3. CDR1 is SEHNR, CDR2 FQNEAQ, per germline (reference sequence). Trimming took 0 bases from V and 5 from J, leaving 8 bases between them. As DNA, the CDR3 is TGTGCCAGCAGCTTAGCCACCTCACACGAGCAGTACTTC. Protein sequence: CASSLATSHEQYF. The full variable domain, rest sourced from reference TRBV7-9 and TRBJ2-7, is DTGVSQNPRHKITKRGQNVTFRCDPISEHNRLYWYRQTLGQGPEFLTYFQNEAQLEKSRLLSDRFSAERPKGSFSTLEIQRTEQGDSAMYLCASSLATSHEQYFGPGTRLTVT.

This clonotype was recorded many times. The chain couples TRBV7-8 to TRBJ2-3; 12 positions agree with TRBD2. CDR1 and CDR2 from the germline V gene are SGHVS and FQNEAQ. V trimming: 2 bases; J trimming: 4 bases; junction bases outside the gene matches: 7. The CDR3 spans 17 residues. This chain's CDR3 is CASSLPPRLAGADTQYF. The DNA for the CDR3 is TGTGCCAGCAGCTTACCCCCCAGACTAGCGGGGGCAGATACGCAGTATTTT. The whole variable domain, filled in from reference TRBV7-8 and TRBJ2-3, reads GAGVSQSPRYKVAKRGQDVALRCDPISGHVSLFWYQQALGQGPEFLTYFQNEAQLDKSGLPSDRFFAERPEGSVSTLKIQRTQQEDSAVYLCASSLPPRLAGADTQYFGPGTRLTVL.

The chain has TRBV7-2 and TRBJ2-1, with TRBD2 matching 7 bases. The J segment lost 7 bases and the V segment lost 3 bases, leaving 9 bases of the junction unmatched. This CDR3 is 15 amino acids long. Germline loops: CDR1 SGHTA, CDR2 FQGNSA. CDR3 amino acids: CASSLEGGPNNEQFF. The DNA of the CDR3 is TGTGCCAGCAGCTTGGAGGGAGGGCCCAATAATGAGCAGTTCTTC.

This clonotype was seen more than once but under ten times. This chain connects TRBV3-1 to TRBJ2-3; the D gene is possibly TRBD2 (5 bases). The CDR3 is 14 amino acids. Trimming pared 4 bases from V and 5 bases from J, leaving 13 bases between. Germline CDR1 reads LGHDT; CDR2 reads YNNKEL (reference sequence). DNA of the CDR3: TGTGCCAGCAGCCTTGCGGGTTTTCTAGATACGCAGTATTTT. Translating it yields CASSLAGFLDTQYF.

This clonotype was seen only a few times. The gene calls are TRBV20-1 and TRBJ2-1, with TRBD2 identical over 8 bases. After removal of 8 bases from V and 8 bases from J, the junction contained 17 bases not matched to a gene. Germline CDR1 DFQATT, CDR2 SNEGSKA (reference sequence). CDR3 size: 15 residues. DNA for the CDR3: TGCAGTCCCCGTGGAGGCGGGAGGTCCAGGTATGAGCAGTTCTTC. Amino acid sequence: CSPRGGGRSRYEQFF.

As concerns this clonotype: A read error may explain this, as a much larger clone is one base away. The CDR3 loop reads CAASWTPNTGELFF. The CDR3 DNA sequence: TGTGCCGCCAGTTGGACTCCGAACACCGGGGAGCTGTTTTTT. The chain couples TRBV24-1 to TRBJ2-2, with D maybe TRBD2 (5 bases). CDR1 and CDR2 from the germline V gene are KGHDR and SFDVKD. The CDR3 has 14 amino acids.